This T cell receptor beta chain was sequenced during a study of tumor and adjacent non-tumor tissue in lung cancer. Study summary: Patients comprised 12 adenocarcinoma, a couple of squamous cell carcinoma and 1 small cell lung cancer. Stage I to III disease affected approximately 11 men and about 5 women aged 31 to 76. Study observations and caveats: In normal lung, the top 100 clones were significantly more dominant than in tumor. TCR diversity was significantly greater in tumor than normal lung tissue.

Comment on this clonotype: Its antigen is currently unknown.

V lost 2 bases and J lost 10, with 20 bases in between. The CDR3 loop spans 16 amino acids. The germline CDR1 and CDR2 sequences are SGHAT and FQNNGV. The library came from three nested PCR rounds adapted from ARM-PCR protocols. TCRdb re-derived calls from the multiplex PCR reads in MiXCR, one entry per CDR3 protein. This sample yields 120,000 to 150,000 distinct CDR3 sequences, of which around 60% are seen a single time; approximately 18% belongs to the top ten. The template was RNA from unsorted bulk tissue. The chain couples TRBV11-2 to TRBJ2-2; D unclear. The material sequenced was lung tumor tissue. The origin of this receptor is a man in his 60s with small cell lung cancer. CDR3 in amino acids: CASSLRGRVNTAELFF. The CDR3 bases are TGTGCCAGCAGCTTACGCGGCAGAGTCAACACGGCGGAGCTGTTTTTT.